The 2 T cell receptor beta chains below all came from one sample that was sequenced in a study of pediatric ulcerative colitis. One to two pinch biopsies were taken from the rectum during colonoscopy. Clones were read by immunoSEQ multiplex PCR, and TCRdb kept only the in-frame ones, dropping some. The sample has tens of thousands of clones; under 80% are singletons. Sequencing was performed on gut tissue. All receptors come from a girl between 10 and 17 years old with moderate ulcerative colitis.

The chain uses TRBV29-1 and TRBJ1-2; 10 nucleotides line up with TRBD1. The CDR3 sequence is 15 residues long. Germline assignment: CDR1 SQVTM and CDR2 ANQGSEA. Germline trimming cut 0 bases from V and 7 bases from J; bases unmatched to any gene: 8. CDR3 sequence reads: CSVEEGGQGTGGYTF. In DNA, the CDR3 is TGCAGCGTTGAAGAAGGGGGACAGGGGACGGGTGGCTACACCTTC.

This clone has just a few counts. This chain connects TRBV7-2 to TRBJ2-7, with D hard to call. The CDR3 has 15 residues. V dropped 1 base and J dropped 2 bases, with 12 bases sitting between them. The germline V gene encodes CDR1 SGHTA and CDR2 FQGNSA. CDR3 in DNA: TGTGCCAGCAGCTTAGACTCCTTAGAGGCCTACGAGCAGTACTTC. Amino acid sequence: CASSLDSLEAYEQYF.